This TCR beta chain was recorded in a study of blood T cell repertoires in COVID-19. Trimming left V 2 bases short and J 1 base short, with 13 bases between. The CDR3 covers 16 residues. The germline CDR1 and CDR2 sequences are SGHTS and YDEGEE. How the authors handled the data: Quantification of nucleated cells was approximated via reference gene primer amplification. Sequencing was performed with immunoSEQ multiplex PCR; in TCRdb, only in-frame clones are kept and a portion is missing. V and J calls and clone size are copied from that table; D and trimming were computed from the DNA. In the table there are approximately 170,000 clones, around 84% of which are singletons. While infection was still active, Seattle patients were enrolled and then followed longitudinally.

Sequencing was carried out using peripheral blood. The J gene is TRBJ1-5, the V gene TRBV5-8, with D unresolved. This TCR was recovered from a woman in her 70s with COVID-19, enrolled during active disease. This CDR3 reads CASSLVLPGSNQPQHF. CDR3 bases: TGTGCCAGCAGCTTAGTATTACCAGGCAGCAATCAGCCCCAGCATTTT. Full variable domain (rest looked up from reference TRBV5-8 and TRBJ1-5): EAGVTQSPTHLIKTRGQQATLRCSPISGHTSVYWYQQALGLGLQFLLWYDEGEERNRGNFPPRFSGRQFPNYSSELNVNALELEDSALYLCASSLVLPGSNQPQHFGDGTRLSIL.